These 13 T cell receptor beta chains came from one sample sequenced in a study of shared clonotypes between healthy human individuals. Clones were sequenced by immunoSEQ multiplex PCR, and TCRdb holds only the in-frame ones, with some missing. This sample has about 110,000 clones, with 55% to 70% found just once. Sequences were obtained from memory CD8+ T cells sorted from blood. The subset denotes: CD45RO+ cells pooled with CCR7-negative TemRA cells. These receptors came from a woman aged 25 to 45 in good health.

As DNA, the CDR3 is TGTGCCAGCAGTTTATCCCTGGGAAGGTATGGCTACACCTTC. Residues: CASSLSLGRYGYTF. The rearrangement links TRBV28 to TRBJ1-2; no clear D gene. CDR3 size: 14 residues. Germline loops: CDR1 MDHEN, CDR2 SYDVKM. Trimming removed 1 base from V and 5 bases from J, with 11 bases in between.

There are a few counts of this clone. The chain recombines TRBV9 with TRBJ2-1, with a weak D call TRBD2 (6 bases). The ends were cut back, 3 bases at V and 9 bases at J, with 13 bases in the middle. CDR3 size: 13 residues. Per the germline V gene, CDR1 is SGDLS and CDR2 is YYNGEE. This CDR3 reads CASSAPSVGEQFF. DNA for the CDR3: TGTGCCAGCAGCGCACCTAGCGTTGGTGAGCAGTTCTTC. The variable domain in full, with the rest retrieved from reference TRBV9 and TRBJ2-1, is DSGVTQTPKHLITATGQRVTLRCSPRSGDLSVYWYQQSLDQGLQFLIQYYNGEERAKGNILERFSAQQFPDLHSELNLSSLELGDSALYFCASSAPSVGEQFFGPGTRLTVL.

V and J are TRBV7-6 and TRBJ1-1, with D hard to call. V was cut by 5 bases and J by 4 bases, with 8 bases left in between. CDR1 is SGHVS and CDR2 is FNYEAQ in the germline V gene. The CDR3 sequence is 12 residues long. The CDR3 coding sequence is TGTGCCAGCAGCGGCGTGGGCACTGAAGCTTTCTTT. Its translation: CASSGVGTEAFF.

The chain combines TRBV6-6 with TRBJ1-1, with 7 bases aligning to TRBD1. The CDR3 contains 14 residues. Germline CDR1 is MNHNY and CDR2 is SVGAGI (reference sequence). V gave up 4 bases and J gave up 10 bases; unmatched junction bases: 12. The CDR3 here is CASSFTGTVAGAFF. Written as DNA, the CDR3 is TGTGCCAGCAGTTTCACCGGGACAGTGGCTGGAGCTTTCTTT.

This chain joins TRBV4-2 and TRBJ1-2; perhaps TRBD1 as D (5 bases). The germline gives CDR1 LGHNA, CDR2 YNFKEQ. The CDR3 covers 15 residues. Between the trimmed V and J ends, which lost 5 bases and 9 bases, there was a span of 22 bases. The CDR3 is CASSLIGVFGLRYTF. CDR3 in DNA: TGTGCCAGCAGCTTAATAGGGGTGTTCGGGCTCCGCTACACCTTC.

The chain has TRBV27 and TRBJ2-5; the D gene could be TRBD1 or TRBD2 (5 bases each). The CDR3 totals 14 residues. Between the trimmed V and J ends, which lost 2 bases and 5 bases, there was a span of 12 bases. Germline V gene sequence: CDR1 MNHEY, CDR2 SMNVEV (reference sequence). CDR3 in DNA: TGTGCCAGCAGTTTACCGGGACCATCCGAGACCCAGTACTTC. This sequence encodes CASSLPGPSETQYF.

This clone was recorded many times. The V gene is TRBV19, the J gene TRBJ2-7; D remains unclear. The germline V gene has CDR1 LNHDA and CDR2 SQIVND (reference sequence). The CDR3 runs 14 residues. With 4 bases removed from V and 0 bases from J, the gap between germline ends came to 10 bases. In DNA form, the CDR3 reads TGTGCCAGTAGTAGAGAGTTTACCTCCTACGAGCAGTACTTC. Translating it yields CASSREFTSYEQYF. Full variable domain (remainder filled in from reference TRBV19 and TRBJ2-7): DGGITQSPKYLFRKEGQNVTLSCEQNLNHDAMYWYRQDPGQGLRLIYYSQIVNDFQKGDIAEGYSVSREKKESFPLTVTSAQKNPTAFYLCASSREFTSYEQYFGPGTRLTVT.

The chain joins TRBV27 to TRBJ2-5, with 8 bases identical to TRBD2. The V segment lost 5 bases and the J segment 3 bases; nucleotides outside the gene matches: 2. The germline V gene encodes CDR1 MNHEY and CDR2 SMNVEV (reference sequence). CDR3 length: 13 residues. DNA of the CDR3: TGTGCCAGCAGTCTCGGGGGGGAAGAGACCCAGTACTTC. Its protein product is CASSLGGEETQYF.

The chain carries TRBV4-1 and TRBJ1-2; TRBD1 matches 11 bases. CDR1 is MGHRA and CDR2 is YSYEKL in the germline V gene. V shed 3 bases and J 4 bases; nucleotides not matched to a gene: 4. This CDR3 has 15 amino acids. The CDR3, as DNA: TGCGCCAGCAGCCAGACCGGGACAGGGGGCTATGGCTACACCTTC. The encoded protein is CASSQTGTGGYGYTF.

A few counts support this clone. This sequence joins TRBV19 and TRBJ1-1; TRBD1 might be the D (5 bases). The V and J ends lost 4 bases and 10 bases respectively, with 10 bases between them. CDR1 LNHDA and CDR2 SQIVND come from the germline V gene (reference sequence). This CDR3 has 11 amino acids. The CDR3 loop reads CASSTGIGAFF. The CDR3 bases are TGTGCCAGTAGTACAGGGATCGGAGCTTTCTTT. Supplemented by reference TRBV19 and TRBJ1-1, the full variable domain reads DGGITQSPKYLFRKEGQNVTLSCEQNLNHDAMYWYRQDPGQGLRLIYYSQIVNDFQKGDIAEGYSVSREKKESFPLTVTSAQKNPTAFYLCASSTGIGAFFGQGTRLTVV.

The rearrangement uses TRBV25-1 and TRBJ2-1; D is perhaps TRBD2 (6 bases). Germline-derived CDR1 and CDR2 are MGHDK and SYGVNS. This CDR3 is 17 amino acids long. Trimming pared 3 bases from V and 8 bases from J, leaving 23 bases between. In DNA form, the CDR3 reads TGTGCCAGCAGTGACCGTCGGGACTCGCCCCTTAGGTATGAGCAGTTCTTC. It is translated as CASSDRRDSPLRYEQFF.

This clone is a singleton in its sample. V usage is TRBV5-1 and J usage is TRBJ2-1; D might be TRBD1 or TRBD2, each matching 6 bases. V shed 8 bases and J shed 1 base, with 19 bases lying between them. The CDR3 covers 16 residues. Per germline, CDR1 SGHRS and CDR2 YFSETQ. The CDR3 spells CASPRQGRRSYNEQFF. The CDR3 DNA follows: TGCGCCAGTCCCCGGCAGGGGAGGCGGTCCTACAATGAGCAGTTCTTC.

The rearrangement joins TRBV5-4 to TRBJ2-2; D is uncertain. V was clipped by 4 bases and J by 8 bases, with 9 bases between them. This CDR3 region has 12 residues. Germline CDR1 is SGHNT and CDR2 is YYREEE (reference sequence). CDR3 bases: TGTGCCAGCAGCGAAGATGAAGGGGAGCTGTTTTTT. As protein: CASSEDEGELFF.